The text below deals with one T cell receptor (beta chain). Its specificity is not known. This entry comes from a study of Ad26.COV2.S vaccination and SARS-CoV-2 variants. Study in general: Ad26.COV2.S, an intramuscular injection, was given once or twice 56 days apart.

Overall study results and limits: Reportedly, after vaccination the spike-specific CD8+ and CD4+ T cell responses displayed substantial breadth.

Trimming took off 3 bases at V and 0 bases at J, with 9 bases between the two ends. CDR1 is SQVTM and CDR2 is ANQGSEA in the germline V gene. The CDR3 is made up of 14 amino acids. The treatment here: some 20 received Ad26.COV2.S at low or high dose, single or two shots; roughly five received placebo; per-sample allocation not given. Sampling happened 63 days after the first vaccine or placebo injection. Data came from immunoSEQ multiplex PCR; TCRdb stores just in-frame clones and leaves some out. The table records 300,000 to 450,000 clones, roughly 85% of them present only once. The sequencing used peripheral blood, collected in a trial of Ad26.COV2.S vaccine versus placebo. The receptor was derived from a person between 18 and 60 years old who received the Ad26.COV2.S COVID-19 vaccine or a placebo. V is TRBV29-1 and J is TRBJ2-1; D unresolved. The CDR3 DNA reads TGCAGCGTTGAGTTCGCTTACTCCTACAATGAGCAGTTCTTC. Translation: CSVEFAYSYNEQFF.